This TCR beta chain stems from a study of radiation and T cells in renal cell carcinoma. The V end was cut by 3 bases, the J end by 5 bases, with 14 bases between. The CDR3 loop spans 15 amino acids. Germline assignment: CDR1 SNHLY and CDR2 FYNNEI. Time point specified: blood 2 weeks post-SBRT. Sample treatment: 15 Gy SBRT to primary tumor, nephrectomy 4 weeks later. Data came from immunoSEQ multiplex PCR; TCRdb stores just in-frame clones and leaves some out. The sample shows some 120,000 clones, around 82% of them seen only once. The receptor was isolated from a man aged 50-60 years with renal cell carcinoma. The sample here was blood, taken from a patient whose treatment included radiotherapy and nephrectomy. The genes are TRBV2 and TRBJ2-1; D might be TRBD1 (6 bases). CDR3 loop: CASSDLRTVHNEQFF. CDR3 bases: TGTGCCAGCAGTGACCTAAGGACAGTTCACAATGAGCAGTTCTTC. Drawing the rest from reference TRBV2 and TRBJ2-1, the complete variable domain is EPEVTQTPSHQVTQMGQEVILRCVPISNHLYFYWYRQILGQKVEFLVSFYNNEISEKSEIFDDQFSVERPDGSNFTLKIRSTKLEDSAMYFCASSDLRTVHNEQFFGPGTRLTVL.